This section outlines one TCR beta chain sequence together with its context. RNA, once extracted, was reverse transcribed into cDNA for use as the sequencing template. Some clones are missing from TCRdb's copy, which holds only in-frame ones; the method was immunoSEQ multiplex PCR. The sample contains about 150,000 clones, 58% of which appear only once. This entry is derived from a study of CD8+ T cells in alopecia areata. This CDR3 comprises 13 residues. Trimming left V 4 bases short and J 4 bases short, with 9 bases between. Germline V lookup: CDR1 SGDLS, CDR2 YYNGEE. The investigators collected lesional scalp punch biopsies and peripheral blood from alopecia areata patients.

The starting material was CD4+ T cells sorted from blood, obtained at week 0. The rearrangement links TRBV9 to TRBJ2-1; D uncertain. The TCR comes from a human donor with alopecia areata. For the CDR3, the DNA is TGTGCCAGCAGCCCCCGGACGTACAATGAGCAGTTCTTC. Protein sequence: CASSPRTYNEQFF.